The rows below give T cell receptor beta chains drawn from one sample of a study of a mutant IDH1 vaccine in newly diagnosed glioma. The antigens of these receptors remain unknown. The method was immunoSEQ multiplex PCR; TCRdb's version includes in-frame clones alone and lacks a portion of them. In the table there are 40,000 to 65,000 clones, about three quarters of which are singletons. This specimen consisted of PBMCs, obtained from a glioma patient whose treatment included an IDH1 peptide vaccine. Receptors originate from a woman in her thirties or forties with glioma. The CDR3 runs from the conserved cysteine through the conserved F or W. A D gene is named only where the DNA matches it firmly. Some rows have no size entry. The others give once, few or many, or a class for an expanded clone.

j_gene	abundance	v_gene	d_gene	CDR3nt	CDR3aa
TRBJ1-1	-	TRBV2	-	TGTGCCAGCAGTGCGGCAGAGAACACTGAAGCTTTCTTT	CASSAAENTEAFF
TRBJ1-4	once	TRBV9	-	TGTGCCAGCAGCGCTCAACCAACTAATGAAAAACTGTTTTTT	CASSAQPTNEKLFF
TRBJ1-1	few	TRBV21-1	-	TGTGCCAGCAGCAATCTCACGTACGAAGCTTTCTTT	CASSNLTYEAFF
TRBJ2-3	-	TRBV6-6	TRBD2	TGTGCCAGCAGTTATAGTTTTACTAGCGTAACAGATACGCAGTATTTT	CASSYSFTSVTDTQYF
TRBJ2-5	-	TRBV5-1	-	TGCGCCAGCAGCCCGCCCCCCCCAAGGAACCAAGAGACCCAGTACTTC	CASSPPPPRNQETQYF
TRBJ1-4	-	TRBV7-2	-	TGTGCCAGCAGCTTAAATACGGGGGGCGAAAAACTGTTTTTT	CASSLNTGGEKLFF
TRBJ1-5	-	TRBV4-2	TRBD1	TGTGCCAGCAGCCAGCACCAGGGGGCGGAAGGCAATCAGCCCCAGCATTTT	CASSQHQGAEGNQPQHF
TRBJ2-2	-	TRBV7-2	-	TGTGCCAGCAGCCCCTACACCGGGGAGCTGTTTTTT	CASSPYTGELFF
TRBJ2-7	-	TRBV19	TRBD1	TGTGCCAGCACAGAGGGGGCAGGGGGTCGCTACGAGCAGTACTTC	CASTEGAGGRYEQYF
TRBJ1-1	-	TRBV4-2	-	TGTGCCAGCAGCCAAGATGGGGAAGGGCTCATGAACACTGAAGCTTTCTTT	CASSQDGEGLMNTEAFF
TRBJ2-1	-	TRBV27	-	TGTGCCAGCAGTTTAGGCAGACAGGCTTGGGAGCAGTTCTTC	CASSLGRQAWEQFF
TRBJ1-5	-	TRBV4-1	-	TGCGCCAGCAGCCAAGATAGGTGGGTTAGCAATCAGCCCCAGCATTTT	CASSQDRWVSNQPQHF
TRBJ1-2	-	TRBV7-9	-	TGTGCCAGCAGCCGAACGAGCTATGGCTACACCTTC	CASSRTSYGYTF
TRBJ1-1	-	TRBV6-5	TRBD1	TGTGCCAGCAGACAAACTACAGGGGTAGGCACTGAAGCTTTCTTT	CASRQTTGVGTEAFF
TRBJ1-6	-	TRBV6-5	-	TGTGCCAGCAGTTACTCGATGTCGGCCAATAATTCACCCCTCCACTTT	CASSYSMSANNSPLHF
TRBJ1-3	-	TRBV6-1	-	TGTGCCAGCAGGCCCCCCCCTGGAAACACCATATATTTT	CASRPPPGNTIYF
TRBJ1-4	-	TRBV5-4	-	TGTGCCAGCAGCTTACAGGGCCCTACTGAAAAACTGTTTTTT	CASSLQGPTEKLFF
TRBJ2-7	-	TRBV20-1	-	TGCAGTGCTAGTAGGGCGGACGAGCAGTACTTC	CSASRADEQYF
TRBJ1-6	-	TRBV2	-	TGTGCCAGCAGGAGGACAGCGCCCGGTTCACCCCTCCACTTT	CASRRTAPGSPLHF
TRBJ1-4	once	TRBV19	-	TGTGCCAGTAGTACCCATAAGCTAGCAACTAATGAAAAACTGTTTTTT	CASSTHKLATNEKLFF
TRBJ2-7	-	TRBV28	-	TGTGCCAGCAGTTTCAGGGACGAGCAGTACTTC	CASSFRDEQYF
TRBJ1-4	-	TRBV6-5	TRBD1	TGTGCCAGCAGAGCCGGGACAGGGGACGGAAAACTGTTTTTT	CASRAGTGDGKLFF
TRBJ1-2	-	TRBV10-3	-	TGTGCCATCAGTGGTCGGGGAAGCTACACCTTC	CAISGRGSYTF
TRBJ1-5	-	TRBV5-1	-	TGCGCCAGCGCCCCGGGGGGGGGCCTTTATAGCAATCAGCCCCAGCATTTT	CASAPGGGLYSNQPQHF
TRBJ2-3	-	TRBV5-1	-	TGCGCCAGCAGCCGTGCAGGGACCCCTTCGGATACGCAGTATTTT	CASSRAGTPSDTQYF
TRBJ2-7	-	TRBV9	-	TGTGCCAGCAGCGATGAGAGGGGAACCGCCTACGAGCAGTACTTC	CASSDERGTAYEQYF
TRBJ1-5	-	TRBV23-1	-	TGCGCCAGCAGTCAACTCAAGCCCGGAACCGGCAATCAGCCCCAGCATTTT	CASSQLKPGTGNQPQHF
TRBJ2-5	once	TRBV6-1	-	TGTGCCAGCAGTGAACGGGGGGCCGGAGAGACCCAGTACTTC	CASSERGAGETQYF
TRBJ2-1	-	TRBV2	-	TGTGCCAGCAGTAACCGCTACAATGAGCAGTTCTTC	CASSNRYNEQFF
TRBJ1-3	-	TRBV2	TRBD1	TGTGCCAGCAGGGAAGGGACAGGGAAGGGAAACACCATATATTTT	CASREGTGKGNTIYF
TRBJ2-5	-	TRBV2	-	TGTGCCAGCACTGACCCAGGGGGGAGAGAGACCCAGTACTTC	CASTDPGGRETQYF
TRBJ2-1	-	TRBV7-8	-	TGTGCCAGCAGCTTAGTTGGGGGCCCCTCCTACAATGAGCAGTTCTTC	CASSLVGGPSYNEQFF
TRBJ2-5	-	TRBV19	TRBD1	TGTGCCAGTAGTCCCGAGGACAGGGGGATCCAAGAGACCCAGTACTTC	CASSPEDRGIQETQYF
TRBJ1-2	-	TRBV25-1	-	TGTGCCAGCAGTGAAGGGTCGAAGGGCCTCGTGCCGAACTATGGCTACACCTTC	CASSEGSKGLVPNYGYTF
TRBJ1-6	-	TRBV30	-	TGTACCTGGAATGGGGTAAGGAATTCACCCCTCCACTTT	CTWNGVRNSPLHF
TRBJ2-2	-	TRBV7-2	-	TGTGCCAGCAGGATAGGGGTCCGGGGCGACGGGGAGCTGTTTTTT	CASRIGVRGDGELFF
TRBJ1-5	-	TRBV27	-	TGTGCCAGCAGTTCCGGGACCACCGTATCGCCCCAGCATTTT	CASSSGTTVSPQHF
TRBJ2-7	-	TRBV7-9	TRBD2	TGTGCCAGCAGCCCCCGGGGGGGGGCGAACGAGCAGTACTTC	CASSPRGGANEQYF
TRBJ2-1	once	TRBV7-6	-	TGTGCCAGCAGCCCACGGGCCAGCGGCTCCTACAATGAGCAGTTCTTC	CASSPRASGSYNEQFF
TRBJ1-3	-	TRBV2	-	TGTGCCAGCAGTGACGGCTACTCTGGAAACACCATATATTTT	CASSDGYSGNTIYF
TRBJ1-1	-	TRBV18	-	TGTGCCAGCTCACCACCGGCGAACACTGAAGCTTTCTTT	CASSPPANTEAFF
TRBJ2-3	-	TRBV4-1	TRBD2	TGCGCCAGCAGAGATCTTGCGGGGGGAGCCACAGATACGCAGTATTTT	CASRDLAGGATDTQYF
TRBJ1-6	-	TRBV5-6	-	TGTGCCAGCAGCTCCGATGGGGAGGGCAGGGGCTCCTATAATTCACCCCTCCACTTT	CASSSDGEGRGSYNSPLHF
TRBJ1-1	-	TRBV11-3	TRBD1	TGTGCCAGCAGCCCCCCCGGGACAGGGGGCGAAGGGAAAGCTTTCTTT	CASSPPGTGGEGKAFF
TRBJ1-4	few	TRBV30	-	TGTGCCTGGAGAGCGCAGGGGCAGGAAAAACTGTTTTTT	CAWRAQGQEKLFF